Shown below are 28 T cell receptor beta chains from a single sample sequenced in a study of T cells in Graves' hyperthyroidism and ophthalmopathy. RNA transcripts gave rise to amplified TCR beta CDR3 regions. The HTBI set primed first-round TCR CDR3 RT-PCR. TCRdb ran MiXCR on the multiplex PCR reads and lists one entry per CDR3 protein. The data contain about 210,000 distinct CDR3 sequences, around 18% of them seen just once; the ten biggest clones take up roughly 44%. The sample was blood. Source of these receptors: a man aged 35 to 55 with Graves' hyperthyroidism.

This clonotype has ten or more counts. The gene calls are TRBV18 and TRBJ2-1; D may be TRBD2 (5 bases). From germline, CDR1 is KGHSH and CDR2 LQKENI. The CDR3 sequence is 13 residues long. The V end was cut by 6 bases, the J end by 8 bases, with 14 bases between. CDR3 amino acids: CASSTNIGDEQFF. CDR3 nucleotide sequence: TGTGCCAGCTCCACGAACATCGGGGATGAGCAGTTCTTC.

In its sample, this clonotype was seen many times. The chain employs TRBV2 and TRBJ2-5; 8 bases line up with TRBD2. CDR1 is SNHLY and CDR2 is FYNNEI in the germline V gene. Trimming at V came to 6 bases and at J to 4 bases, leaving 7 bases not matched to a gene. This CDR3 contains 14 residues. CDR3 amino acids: CASSPGLEGETQYF. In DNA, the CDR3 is TGTGCCAGCAGCCCGGGACTAGAGGGAGAGACCCAGTACTTC.

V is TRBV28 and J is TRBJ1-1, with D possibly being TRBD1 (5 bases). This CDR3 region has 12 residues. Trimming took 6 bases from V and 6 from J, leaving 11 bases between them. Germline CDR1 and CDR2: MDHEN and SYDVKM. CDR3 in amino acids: CASRTVFPEAFF. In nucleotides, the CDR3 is TGTGCCAGCAGGACAGTTTTCCCTGAAGCTTTCTTT.

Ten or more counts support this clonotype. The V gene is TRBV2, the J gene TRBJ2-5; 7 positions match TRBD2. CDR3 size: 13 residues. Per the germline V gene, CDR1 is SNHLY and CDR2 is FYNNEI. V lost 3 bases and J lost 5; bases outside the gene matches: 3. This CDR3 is CASSDLGGETQYF. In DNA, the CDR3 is TGTGCCAGCAGTGACTTGGGGGGGGAGACCCAGTACTTC.

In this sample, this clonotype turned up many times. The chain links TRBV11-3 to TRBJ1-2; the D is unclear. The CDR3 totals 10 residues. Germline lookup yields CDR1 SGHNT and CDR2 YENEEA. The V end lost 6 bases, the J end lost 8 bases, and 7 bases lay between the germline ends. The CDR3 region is CASRVPGYTF. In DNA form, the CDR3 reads TGTGCCAGCAGAGTGCCCGGCTACACCTTC. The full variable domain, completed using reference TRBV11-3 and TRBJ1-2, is EAGVVQSPRYKIIEKKQPVAFWCNPISGHNTLYWYLQNLGQGPELLIRYENEEAVDDSQLPKDRFSAERLKGVDSTLKIQPAELGDSAVYLCASRVPGYTFGSGTRLTVV.

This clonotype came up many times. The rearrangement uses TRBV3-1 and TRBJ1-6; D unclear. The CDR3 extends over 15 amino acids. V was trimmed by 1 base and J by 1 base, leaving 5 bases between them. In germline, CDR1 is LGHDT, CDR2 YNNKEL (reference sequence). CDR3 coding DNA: TGTGCCAGCAGCCAAGCGCATTCCTATAATTCACCCCTCCACTTT. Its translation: CASSQAHSYNSPLHF.

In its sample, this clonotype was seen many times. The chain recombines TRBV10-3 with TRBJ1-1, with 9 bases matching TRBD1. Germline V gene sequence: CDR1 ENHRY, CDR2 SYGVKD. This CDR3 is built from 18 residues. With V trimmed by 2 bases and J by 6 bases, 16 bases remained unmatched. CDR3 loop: CAISEIRPGQGVVPEAFF. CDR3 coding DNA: TGTGCCATCAGTGAGATACGACCGGGACAGGGAGTTGTTCCTGAAGCTTTCTTT.

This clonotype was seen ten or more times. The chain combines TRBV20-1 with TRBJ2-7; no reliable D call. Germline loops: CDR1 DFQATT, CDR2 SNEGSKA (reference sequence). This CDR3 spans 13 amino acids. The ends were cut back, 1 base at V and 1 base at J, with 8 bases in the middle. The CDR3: CSARGVRSYEQYF. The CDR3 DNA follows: TGCAGTGCTAGAGGAGTCCGTTCCTACGAGCAGTACTTC.

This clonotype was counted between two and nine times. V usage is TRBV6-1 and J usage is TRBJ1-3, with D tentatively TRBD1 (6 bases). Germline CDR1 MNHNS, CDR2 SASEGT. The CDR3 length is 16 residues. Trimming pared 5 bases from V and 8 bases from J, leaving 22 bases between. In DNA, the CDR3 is TGTGCCAGCAGTCTACGTGGGGGGGCTGAGGGACACACCATATATTTT. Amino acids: CASSLRGGAEGHTIYF.

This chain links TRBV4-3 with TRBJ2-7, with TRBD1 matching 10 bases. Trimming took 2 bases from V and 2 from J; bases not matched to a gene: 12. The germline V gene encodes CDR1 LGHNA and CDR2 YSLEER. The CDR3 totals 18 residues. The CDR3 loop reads CASSQSYSGTGVAYEQYF. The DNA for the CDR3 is TGCGCCAGCAGCCAATCGTATAGCGGGACAGGGGTCGCCTACGAGCAGTACTTC.

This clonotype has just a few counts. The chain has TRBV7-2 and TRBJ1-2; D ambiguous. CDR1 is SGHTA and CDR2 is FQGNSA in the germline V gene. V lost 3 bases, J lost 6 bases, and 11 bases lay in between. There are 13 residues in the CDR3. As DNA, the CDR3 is TGTGCCAGCAGCTTGAGGGAGCCCCATGGCTACACCTTC. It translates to CASSLREPHGYTF.

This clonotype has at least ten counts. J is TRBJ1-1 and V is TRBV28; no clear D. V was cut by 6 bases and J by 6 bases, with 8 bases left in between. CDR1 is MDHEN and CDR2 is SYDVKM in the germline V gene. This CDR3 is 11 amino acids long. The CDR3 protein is CASRDSSEAFF. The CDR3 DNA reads TGTGCCAGCAGGGACTCGTCTGAAGCTTTCTTT. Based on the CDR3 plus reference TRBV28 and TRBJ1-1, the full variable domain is DVKVTQSSRYLVKRTGEKVFLECVQDMDHENMFWYRQDPGLGLRLIYFSYDVKMKEKGDIPEGYSVSREKKERFSLILESASTNQTSMYLCASRDSSEAFFGQGTRLTVV.

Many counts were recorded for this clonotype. Written as DNA, the CDR3 is TGCAGTGCTAGAGTAGCGACAGGTTATAATTCACCCCTCCACTTT. This codes for CSARVATGYNSPLHF. This chain connects TRBV20-1 to TRBJ1-6; D is perhaps TRBD1 (6 bases). Between the trimmed V and J ends, which lost 1 base and 4 bases, there was a span of 11 bases. The CDR3 has 15 residues. Germline values: CDR1 DFQATT, CDR2 SNEGSKA (reference sequence).

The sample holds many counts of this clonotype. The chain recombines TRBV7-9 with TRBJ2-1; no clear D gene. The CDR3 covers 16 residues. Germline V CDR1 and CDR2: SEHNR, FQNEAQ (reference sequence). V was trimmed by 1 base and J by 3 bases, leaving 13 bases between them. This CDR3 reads CASSLVGSPSYNEQFF. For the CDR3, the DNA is TGTGCCAGCAGCTTAGTGGGTAGCCCTAGCTACAATGAGCAGTTCTTC.

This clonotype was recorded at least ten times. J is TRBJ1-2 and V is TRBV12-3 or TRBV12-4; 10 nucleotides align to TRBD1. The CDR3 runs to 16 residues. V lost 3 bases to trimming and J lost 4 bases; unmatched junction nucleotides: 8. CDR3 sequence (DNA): TGTGCCAGCAGTTTGTCCCGGGACAGGGGTTTCTATGGCTACACCTTC. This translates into CASSLSRDRGFYGYTF.

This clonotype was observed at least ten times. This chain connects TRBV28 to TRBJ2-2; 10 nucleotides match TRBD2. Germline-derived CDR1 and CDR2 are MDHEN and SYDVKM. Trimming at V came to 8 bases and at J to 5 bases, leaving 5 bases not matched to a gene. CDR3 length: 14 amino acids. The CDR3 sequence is CASLAGERTGELFF. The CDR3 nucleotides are TGTGCCAGCCTAGCGGGGGAGAGGACCGGGGAGCTGTTTTTT. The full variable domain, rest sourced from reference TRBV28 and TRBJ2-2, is DVKVTQSSRYLVKRTGEKVFLECVQDMDHENMFWYRQDPGLGLRLIYFSYDVKMKEKGDIPEGYSVSREKKERFSLILESASTNQTSMYLCASLAGERTGELFFGEGSRLTVL.

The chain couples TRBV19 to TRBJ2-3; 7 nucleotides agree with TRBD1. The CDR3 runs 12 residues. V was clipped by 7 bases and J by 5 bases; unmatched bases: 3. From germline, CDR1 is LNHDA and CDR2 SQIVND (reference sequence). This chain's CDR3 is CASNDRVDTQYF. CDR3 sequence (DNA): TGTGCCAGTAACGACAGGGTAGATACGCAGTATTTT.

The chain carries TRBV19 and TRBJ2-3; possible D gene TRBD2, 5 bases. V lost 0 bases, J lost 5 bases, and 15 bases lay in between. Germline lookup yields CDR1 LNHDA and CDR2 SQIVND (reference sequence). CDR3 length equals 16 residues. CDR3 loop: CASSIEGVRGEDTQYF. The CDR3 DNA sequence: TGTGCCAGTAGTATAGAAGGAGTACGGGGTGAAGATACGCAGTATTTT.

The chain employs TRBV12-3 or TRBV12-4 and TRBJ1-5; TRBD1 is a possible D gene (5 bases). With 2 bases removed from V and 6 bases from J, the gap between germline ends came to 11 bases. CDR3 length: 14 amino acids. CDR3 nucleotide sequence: TGTGCCAGCAGTTTATCCGGGGGGAGTCAGCCCCAGCATTTT. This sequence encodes CASSLSGGSQPQHF.

Written as DNA, the CDR3 is TGTGCCAGCAGCATCGGACAGGGAATAGCTTTCAATGAGCAGTTCTTC. This encodes CASSIGQGIAFNEQFF. The V call is TRBV7-2, the J call TRBJ2-1; 8 bases are shared with TRBD1. This CDR3 has 16 residues. Germline CDR1 and CDR2: SGHTA and FQGNSA. V was clipped by 5 bases and J by 6 bases; unmatched bases: 12.

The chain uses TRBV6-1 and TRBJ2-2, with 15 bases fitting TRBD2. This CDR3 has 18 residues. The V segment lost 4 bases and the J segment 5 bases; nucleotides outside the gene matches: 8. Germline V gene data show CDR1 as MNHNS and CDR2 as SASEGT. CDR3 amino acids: CASSAVGLAGGETGELFF. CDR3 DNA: TGTGCCAGCAGTGCGGTGGGACTAGCGGGGGGAGAAACCGGGGAGCTGTTTTTT.

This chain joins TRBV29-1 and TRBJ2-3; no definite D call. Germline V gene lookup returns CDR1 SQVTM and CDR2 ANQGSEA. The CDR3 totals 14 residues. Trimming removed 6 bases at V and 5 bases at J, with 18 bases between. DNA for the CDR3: TGCAGCGTCGGGCTCAACCTTGCGAAAGATACGCAGTATTTT. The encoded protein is CSVGLNLAKDTQYF.

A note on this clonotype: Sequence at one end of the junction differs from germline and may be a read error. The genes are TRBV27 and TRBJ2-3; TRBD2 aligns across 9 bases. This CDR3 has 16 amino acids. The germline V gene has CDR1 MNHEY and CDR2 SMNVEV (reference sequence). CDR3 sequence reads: CATSVESGGPTDTQYF. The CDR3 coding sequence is TGTGCCACCAGTGTAGAGAGCGGGGGGCCCACAGATACGCAGTATTTT.

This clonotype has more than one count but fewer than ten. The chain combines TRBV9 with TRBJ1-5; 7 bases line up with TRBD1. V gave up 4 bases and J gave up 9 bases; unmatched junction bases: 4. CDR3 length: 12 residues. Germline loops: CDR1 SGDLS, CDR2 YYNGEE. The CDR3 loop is CASSRQGGPQHF. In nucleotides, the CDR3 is TGTGCCAGCAGCCGACAGGGTGGGCCCCAGCATTTT.

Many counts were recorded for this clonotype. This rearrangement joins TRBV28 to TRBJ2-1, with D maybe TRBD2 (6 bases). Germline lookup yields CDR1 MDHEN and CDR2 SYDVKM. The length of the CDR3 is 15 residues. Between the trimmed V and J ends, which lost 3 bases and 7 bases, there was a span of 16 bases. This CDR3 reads CASSLGTATGNEQFF. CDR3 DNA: TGTGCCAGCAGTTTGGGGACTGCTACCGGTAATGAGCAGTTCTTC.

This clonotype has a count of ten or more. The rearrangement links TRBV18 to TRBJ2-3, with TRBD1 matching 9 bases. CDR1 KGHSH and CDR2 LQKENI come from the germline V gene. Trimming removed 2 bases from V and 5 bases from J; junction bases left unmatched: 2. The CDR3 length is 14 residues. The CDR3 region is CASSPVGQGDTQYF. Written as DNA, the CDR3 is TGTGCCAGCTCACCAGTGGGACAGGGAGATACGCAGTATTTT.

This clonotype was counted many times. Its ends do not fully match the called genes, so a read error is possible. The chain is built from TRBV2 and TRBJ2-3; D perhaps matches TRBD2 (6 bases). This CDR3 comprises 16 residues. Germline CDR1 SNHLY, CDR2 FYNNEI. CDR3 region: CASSESAGSPTYTQYF. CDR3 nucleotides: TGTGCCAGCAGTGAGTCAGCGGGCTCCCCCACATATACGCAGTATTTT.

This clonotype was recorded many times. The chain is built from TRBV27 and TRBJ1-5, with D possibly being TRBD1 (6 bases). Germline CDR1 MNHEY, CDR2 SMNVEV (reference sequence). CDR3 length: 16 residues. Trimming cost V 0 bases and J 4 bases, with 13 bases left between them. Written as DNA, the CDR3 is TGTGCCAGCAGTTTATCAGCAGGGGCCGGTAATCAGCCCCAGCATTTT. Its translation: CASSLSAGAGNQPQHF.